These T cell receptor beta chains were read from a single sample in a study of CD8 T cells in ankylosing spondylitis. TCRdb re-analysed the 5' RACE reads in MiXCR, keeping a single row per CDR3 protein. The repertoire holds 390,000 or so distinct CDR3 sequences, with about 22% as singletons. The specimen was blood, either unsorted or a sorted T cell fraction (not recorded which). Source of these receptors: a male donor with ankylosing spondylitis. Each CDR3 is given with its conserved first and last residue. D genes are given only for firm matches.

CASSYGGADQPQHF | TRBV6-5 | .
CASSLAGSSHEQYF | TRBV5-1 | .
CATDPSGANVLTF | TRBV6-2/TRBV6-3 | .
CASSVASLADEAFF | TRBV9 | .
CASSLRGVTDTQYF | TRBV5-1 | .
CASSFGQGTGEGYTF | TRBV7-9 | TRBD1
CASSRTTGTGTYNEQFF | TRBV5-1 | TRBD1
CASSYSEQETQYF | TRBV5-1 | .
CATSRDRGKTDTQYF | TRBV15 | .
CASSPGLGNEQFF | TRBV11-2 | .
CASGPLQETQYF | TRBV7-9 | .
CASSEILAPSYEQYF | TRBV4-3 | TRBD2
CASSQVPNEKLFF | TRBV3-1 | .
CASSKDRGPGELFF | TRBV7-2 | TRBD1
CASSQSGGSQPQHF | TRBV3-1 | .
CASSSELGLAGVDTQYF | TRBV11-2 | TRBD2
CSVENWMGETQYF | TRBV29-1 | .
CSVGNGGNQETQYF | TRBV29-1 | TRBD2
CASSGSGAYNSPLHF | TRBV6-1 | .
CASSLGEDTQYF | TRBV5-5 | .
CSVDEVTEYMEGYTF | TRBV29-1 | .
CASSSVLSGYTF | TRBV7-9 | .
CATRTSGTNNEQFF | TRBV7-3 | TRBD2
CATSPMPQAGWNNEQFF | TRBV15 | TRBD2
CASSPMDEAFF | TRBV11-2 | .
CASSTPQVGVGTEAFF | TRBV5-1 | .
CASSLLGGAKNIQYF | TRBV5-1 | .
CSASTPSRTGELFF | TRBV20-1 | .
CASSPTSGNIPGELFF | TRBV7-3 | TRBD2
CSASAGLAGVRELFF | TRBV20-1 | TRBD2
CASSYGQGAEFDEKLFF | TRBV6-5 | TRBD1
CASRDHRAADTQYF | TRBV7-8 | .
CSARGGRGVNQPQHF | TRBV20-1 | .
CSAKSLYNEQFF | TRBV20-1 | .
CACGPGEGRVQETQYF | TRBV6-1 | TRBD2
CASSQDGTSGGTGTGELFF | TRBV4-1 | TRBD2
CASSDSLRLDTQYF | TRBV2 | .
CASTISGTGNQPQHF | TRBV6-1 | TRBD1
CASSPTGRTYNEQFF | TRBV7-9 | TRBD1
CASSLFRDTQYF | TRBV12-3/TRBV12-4 | .
CASSLRVSGEQFF | TRBV11-3 | .
CASSLSLAGVAYEQYF | TRBV27 | TRBD2
CASSETGTFYEQYF | TRBV5-1 | .
CASSSEPPLRAHSGNTIYF | TRBV27 | .
CASSVGTVTGGFSDTQYF | TRBV9 | TRBD2
CASSISGFQETQYF | TRBV18 | .
CASSYVGMRVNDEQFF | TRBV6-5 | .